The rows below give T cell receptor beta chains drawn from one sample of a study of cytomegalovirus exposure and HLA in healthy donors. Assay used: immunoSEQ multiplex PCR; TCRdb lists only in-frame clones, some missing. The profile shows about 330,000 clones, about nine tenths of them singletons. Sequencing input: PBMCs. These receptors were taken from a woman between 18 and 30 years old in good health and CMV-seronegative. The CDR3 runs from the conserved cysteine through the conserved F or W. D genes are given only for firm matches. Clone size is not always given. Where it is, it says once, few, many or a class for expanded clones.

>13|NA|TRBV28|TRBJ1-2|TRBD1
TGTGCCAGCAGAGAGACAGGGTTTGGTGGCTACACCTTC
CASRETGFGGYTF
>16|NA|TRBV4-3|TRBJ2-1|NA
TGCGCCAGCAGCCAAGATCGAGCGGGTGCTTACAATGAGCAGTTCTTC
CASSQDRAGAYNEQFF
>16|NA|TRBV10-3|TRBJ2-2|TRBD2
TGTGCCATCAGTGAAGGTAGCGGGATAGACACCGGGGAGCTGTTTTTT
CAISEGSGIDTGELFF
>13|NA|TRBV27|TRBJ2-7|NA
TGTGCCAGTCGTAAGCAGGGGGGTAACGAGCAGTACTTC
CASRKQGGNEQYF
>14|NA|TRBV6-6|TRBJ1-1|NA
TGTGCCAGCAGTTACCCTGAGCGTGGGACTGAAGCTTTCTTT
CASSYPERGTEAFF
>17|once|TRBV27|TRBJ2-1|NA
TGTGCCAGCAGTTTTTTCGCGGGAAGGCCTCACGGCAATGAGCAGTTCTTC
CASSFFAGRPHGNEQFF
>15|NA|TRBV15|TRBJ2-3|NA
TGTGCCACCAGCAGAGTAGCGACCAACACAGATACGCAGTATTTT
CATSRVATNTDTQYF
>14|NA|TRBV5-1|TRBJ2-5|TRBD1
TGCGCCAGCAGTGCCCCCGACAGGGGGGAGACCCAGTACTTC
CASSAPDRGETQYF
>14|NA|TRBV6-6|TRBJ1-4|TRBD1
TGTGCCAGCAGTTTGGGACAGGGGGGGGAAAAACTGTTTTTT
CASSLGQGGEKLFF
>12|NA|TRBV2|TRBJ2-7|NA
TGTGCCAGCAGTGAGTCAGGGGACGAGCAGTACTTC
CASSESGDEQYF
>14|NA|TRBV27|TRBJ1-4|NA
TGTGCCAGCAGTTGGAGAGGGACTAATGAAAAACTGTTTTTT
CASSWRGTNEKLFF
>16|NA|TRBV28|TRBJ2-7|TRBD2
TGTGCCAGCTCAACTGCAGGACTAGCGGGATCCTACGAGCAGTACTTC
CASSTAGLAGSYEQYF
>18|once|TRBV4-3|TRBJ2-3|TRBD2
TGCGCCAGCAGCCAAGAATCGGGGAGGGTCCCAACCGTTTATACGCAGTATTTT
CASSQESGRVPTVYTQYF
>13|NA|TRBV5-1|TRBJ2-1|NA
TGCGCCAGCACGGGGGACGGTTACAATGAGCAGTTCTTC
CASTGDGYNEQFF
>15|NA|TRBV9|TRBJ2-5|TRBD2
TGTGCCAGCAGCGTAGGAGGAGCGGGGGCTGGGAGCCAGTACTTC
CASSVGGAGAGSQYF
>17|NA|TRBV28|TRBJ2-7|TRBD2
TGTGCCAGCGGAAATTTAGCGGGATTAGGTAACACCTACGAGCAGTACTTC
CASGNLAGLGNTYEQYF
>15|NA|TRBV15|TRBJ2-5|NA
TGTGCCACCAGCACTCGGACAGCCTCTAAAGAGACCCAGTACTTC
CATSTRTASKETQYF
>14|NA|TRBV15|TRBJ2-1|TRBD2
TGTGCCACCAGCAGACGACTAGCGGGCAATGAGCAGTTCTTC
CATSRRLAGNEQFF
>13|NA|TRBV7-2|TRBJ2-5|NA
TGTGCCAGCAGCCCCGGCGGGCAGGTGACCCAGTACTTC
CASSPGGQVTQYF
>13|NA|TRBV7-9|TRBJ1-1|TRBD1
TGTGCCAGCAGCCCACAGGGGAGGACTGAAGCTTTCTTT
CASSPQGRTEAFF
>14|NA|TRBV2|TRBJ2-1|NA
TGTGCCAGCAGCGAGCGGGTCCCCTACAATGAGCAGTTCTTC
CASSERVPYNEQFF
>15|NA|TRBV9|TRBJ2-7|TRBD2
TGTGCCAGCAGCGTGGGACTAGCGGGGACCTACGAGCAGTACTTC
CASSVGLAGTYEQYF
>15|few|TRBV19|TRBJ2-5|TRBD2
TGTGCCAGTAGTACAGCGGGAGGAGCCCAAGAGACCCAGTACTTC
CASSTAGGAQETQYF
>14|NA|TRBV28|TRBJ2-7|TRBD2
TGTGCCAGCAGCGGACTAGCGTACTCCTACGAGCAGTACTTC
CASSGLAYSYEQYF
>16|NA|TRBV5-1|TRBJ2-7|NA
TGCGCCAGCAGCTTCTTACAGGCAGGTTCCTCTTACGAGCAGTACTTC
CASSFLQAGSSYEQYF
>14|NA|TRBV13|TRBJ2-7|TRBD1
TGTGCCAGCAGCGCTGGACAGGGAGCCTACGAGCAGTACTTC
CASSAGQGAYEQYF
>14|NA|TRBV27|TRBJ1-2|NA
TGTGCCAGCAGTTTAGAACAGGGTATGGGTGGCTACACCTTC
CASSLEQGMGGYTF
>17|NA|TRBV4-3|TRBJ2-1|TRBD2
TGCGCCAGCAGCCAAGAATATCGAGCGGGAGGGCGTAATGAGCAGTTCTTC
CASSQEYRAGGRNEQFF
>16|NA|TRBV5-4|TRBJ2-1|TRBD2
TGTGCCAGCAGCTTGTTCCAACGGGAGGGCTTCGTTGAGCAGTTCTTC
CASSLFQREGFVEQFF
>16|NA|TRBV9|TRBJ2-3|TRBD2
TGTGCCAGCAGCGTCCCAGCTAGCGGGAGTGCAGATACGCAGTATTTT
CASSVPASGSADTQYF
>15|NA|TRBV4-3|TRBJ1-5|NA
TGCGCCAGCAGCCAAGAACTCAACCCCAATCAGCCCCAGCATTTT
CASSQELNPNQPQHF
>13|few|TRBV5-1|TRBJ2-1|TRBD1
TGCGCCAGCAGCTTCACAGGGGACAATGAGCAGTTCTTC
CASSFTGDNEQFF
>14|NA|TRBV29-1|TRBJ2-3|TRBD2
TGCAGCGTTGAATCGGGGGGTGGGGCAGATACGCAGTATTTT
CSVESGGGADTQYF
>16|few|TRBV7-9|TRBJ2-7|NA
NA
CASSRFGSGVSYEQYF
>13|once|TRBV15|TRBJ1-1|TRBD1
TGTGCCACCAGCAGGGGGACAGACACTGAAGCTTTCTTT
CATSRGTDTEAFF
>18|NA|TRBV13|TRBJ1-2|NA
TGTGCCAGCAGCTTACCCTTCGGTACTGAGGGATTTAACTATGGCTACACCTTC
CASSLPFGTEGFNYGYTF
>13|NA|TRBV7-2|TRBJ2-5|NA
TGTGCCAGCAGACCGCAGGGACAAGAGACCCAGTACTTC
CASRPQGQETQYF
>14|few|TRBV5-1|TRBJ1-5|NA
TGCGCCAGCAGCTCCGGAGGAGGGAATCAGCCCCAGCATTTT
CASSSGGGNQPQHF
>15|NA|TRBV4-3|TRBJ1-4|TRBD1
TGCGCCAGCAGCCAAGACTCCGGGACAGATGAAAAACTGTTTTTT
CASSQDSGTDEKLFF
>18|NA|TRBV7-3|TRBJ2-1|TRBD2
TGTGCCACGTCCCCGGGGGAGGGATCGGGAGACTCCTACAATGAGCAGTTCTTC
CATSPGEGSGDSYNEQFF
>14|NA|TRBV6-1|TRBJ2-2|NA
TGTGCCAGCATACCCAGGGCCGACACCGGGGAGCTGTTTTTT
CASIPRADTGELFF
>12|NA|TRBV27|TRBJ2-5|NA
TGTGCCAGCAGTTTGCAGGGAGAGACCCAGTACTTC
CASSLQGETQYF
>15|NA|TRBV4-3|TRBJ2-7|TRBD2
TGCGCCAGCAGCCAAAGGACTAGCGGGATCTACGAGCAGTACTTC
CASSQRTSGIYEQYF
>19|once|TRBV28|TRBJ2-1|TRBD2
TGTGCCAGCAGTTTATGGGGGACACCCCGGGAGGGCTCCTACAATGAGCAGTTCTTC
CASSLWGTPREGSYNEQFF
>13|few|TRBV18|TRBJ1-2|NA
TGTGCCAGCTCACCTACAGGGTTTTATGGCTACACCTTC
CASSPTGFYGYTF